These 13 T cell receptor beta chains were all obtained from the same sample, sequenced in a study of OX40 agonist ivuxolimab in advanced cancers. Sequencing used immunoSEQ multiplex PCR; TCRdb keeps in-frame clones, though not all of them. The profile shows more than 50,000 clones, more than 70% of them singletons. Sequenced here: CD4+ or CD8+ T cells sorted from blood, sampled in a trial of the OX40 agonist ivuxolimab. Every receptor here comes from an adult with an advanced solid tumor such as melanoma, head and neck, liver or kidney cancer.

Here the CDR3 reads CASSEDRRNTGELFF. CDR3 nucleotides: TGTGCCAGCAGTGAGGATCGGAGGAACACCGGGGAGCTGTTTTTT. J is TRBJ2-2 and V is TRBV25-1, with D hard to call. Germline CDR1 reads MGHDK; CDR2 reads SYGVNS. The CDR3 spans 15 residues. Trimming left V 3 bases short and J 1 base short, with 9 bases between.

In nucleotides, the CDR3 is TGTGCCAGCAGCCGGGACTCCCTTTCCTACGAGCAGTACTTC. Translated, it gives CASSRDSLSYEQYF. The chain combines TRBV2 with TRBJ2-7; D is perhaps TRBD2 (6 bases). V lost 6 bases and J lost 1, with 13 bases in between. Germline loops: CDR1 SNHLY, CDR2 FYNNEI. The CDR3 extends over 14 amino acids.

This chain links TRBV9 with TRBJ1-1; a possible D gene is TRBD1 (5 bases). With 0 bases removed from V and 1 base from J, the gap between germline ends came to 13 bases. Germline V CDR1 and CDR2: SGDLS, YYNGEE. This CDR3 is 16 amino acids long. DNA of the CDR3: TGTGCCAGCAGCGTAGACGGGGGTCGGACGAACACTGAAGCTTTCTTT. It translates to CASSVDGGRTNTEAFF.

This chain connects TRBV11-2 to TRBJ1-1; D not resolved. Germline V lookup: CDR1 SGHAT, CDR2 FQNNGV. The CDR3 loop spans 14 amino acids. Trimming shortened V by 0 bases and J by 4 bases, and 9 bases separated the two germline ends. The CDR3 spells CASSLDRTSTEAFF. In DNA form, the CDR3 reads TGTGCCAGCAGCTTAGACAGGACTAGCACTGAAGCTTTCTTT.

The chain uses TRBV27 and TRBJ2-3; D is unresolved. This CDR3 has 14 amino acids. The V end lost 2 bases, the J end lost 1 base, and 7 bases lay between the germline ends. CDR1 is MNHEY and CDR2 is SMNVEV in the germline V gene (reference sequence). The CDR3 spells CASSLGVGTDTQYF. CDR3 nucleotide sequence: TGTGCCAGCAGTTTAGGAGTGGGCACAGATACGCAGTATTTT.

A note on this clone: The sample holds other DNA sequences that translate to the same CDR3. The CDR3 DNA reads TGCGCCAGCAGCTTGTCCGGGGGAGCCTACGAGCAGTACTTC. This gives the protein CASSLSGGAYEQYF. This chain connects TRBV5-1 to TRBJ2-7; D possibly corresponds to TRBD2 (6 bases). The germline V gene has CDR1 SGHRS and CDR2 YFSETQ. V lost 1 base and J 2 bases, leaving 10 bases between the germline ends. CDR3 length equals 14 residues.

In its sample, this clone was seen once. The chain uses TRBV5-6 and TRBJ2-7, with D tentatively TRBD2 (6 bases). Trimming took off 2 bases at V and 6 bases at J, with 12 bases between the two ends. This CDR3 is 13 amino acids long. Per the germline V gene, CDR1 is SGHDT and CDR2 is YYEEEE. CDR3 residues: CASSFTAGSEQYF. CDR3 coding DNA: TGTGCCAGCAGCTTCACAGCCGGGAGCGAGCAGTACTTC.

The CDR3 sequence: CAISESGRASASRNEQFF. As DNA, the CDR3 is TGTGCCATCAGTGAGTCGGGAAGAGCTAGCGCGTCGAGAAATGAGCAGTTCTTC. The J gene is TRBJ2-1, the V gene TRBV10-3; a possible D gene is TRBD2 (6 bases). Trimming took 0 bases from V and 7 from J, leaving 22 bases between them. CDR3 length equals 18 residues. Per the germline V gene, CDR1 is ENHRY and CDR2 is SYGVKD.

The V and J genes are TRBV2 and TRBJ2-5; TRBD1 might be the D (5 bases). V was cut by 7 bases and J by 5 bases, with 11 bases left in between. Germline assignment: CDR1 SNHLY and CDR2 FYNNEI. The CDR3 runs 12 residues. CDR3 nucleotides: TGTGCCAGCAACAGGTTTGTGGAGACCCAGTACTTC. Its protein product is CASNRFVETQYF.

The CDR3 region is CASSYGQASSYEQYF. CDR3 in DNA: TGTGCCAGCAGTTACGGACAGGCTAGCTCCTACGAGCAGTACTTC. This rearrangement joins TRBV27 to TRBJ2-7; 7 bases are shared with TRBD1. Trimming cost V 4 bases and J 0 bases; bases outside gene matches: 6. The CDR3 is 15 residues long. Germline assignment: CDR1 MNHEY and CDR2 SMNVEV (reference sequence).

The chain combines TRBV6-1 with TRBJ2-5, with D possibly TRBD1 on 6 matching bases. Per germline, CDR1 MNHNS and CDR2 SASEGT. The CDR3 totals 14 residues. Trimming cost V 6 bases and J 0 bases, with 11 bases left between them. CDR3 coding DNA: TGTGCCAGCAGGGTCGACAGGTACCAAGAGACCCAGTACTTC. It is translated as CASRVDRYQETQYF.

The gene calls are TRBV2 and TRBJ1-1, with 11 bases lining up with TRBD1. V trimming: 5 bases; J trimming: 10 bases; junction bases outside the gene matches: 15. The CDR3 length is 16 residues. Germline V gene data show CDR1 as SNHLY and CDR2 as FYNNEI. The chain's CDR3 is CASSPTDPGTGGRAFF. CDR3 nucleotide sequence: TGTGCCAGCAGTCCCACGGACCCCGGGACAGGGGGAAGAGCTTTCTTT.

The chain links TRBV6-1 to TRBJ2-5; D possibly corresponds to TRBD1 (7 bases). V lost 4 bases and J lost 5, with 14 bases in between. Germline V gene lookup returns CDR1 MNHNS and CDR2 SASEGT. The CDR3 covers 14 residues. In nucleotides, the CDR3 is TGTGCCAGCAGTGTCGGTTCAGGGGGGGAGACCCAGTACTTC. It yields the protein CASSVGSGGETQYF.